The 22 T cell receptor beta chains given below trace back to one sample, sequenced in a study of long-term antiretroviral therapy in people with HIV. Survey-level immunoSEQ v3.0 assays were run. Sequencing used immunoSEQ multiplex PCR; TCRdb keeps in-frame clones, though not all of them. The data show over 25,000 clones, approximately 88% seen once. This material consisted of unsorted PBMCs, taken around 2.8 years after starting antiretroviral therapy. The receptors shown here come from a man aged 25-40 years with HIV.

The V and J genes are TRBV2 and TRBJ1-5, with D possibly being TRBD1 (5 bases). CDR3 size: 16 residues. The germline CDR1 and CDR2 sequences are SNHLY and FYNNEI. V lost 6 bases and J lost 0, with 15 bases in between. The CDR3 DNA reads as TGTGCCAGCAGCAGGGAGGGACGGCTTAGCAATCAGCCCCAGCATTTT. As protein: CASSREGRLSNQPQHF.

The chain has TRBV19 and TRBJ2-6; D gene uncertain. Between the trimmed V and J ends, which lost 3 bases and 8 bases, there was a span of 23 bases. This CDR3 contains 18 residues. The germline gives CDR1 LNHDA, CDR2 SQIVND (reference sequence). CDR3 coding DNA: TGTGCCAGTAGTATCGTTAGATCCCCGCCAATGAGTACCAACGTCCTGACTTTC. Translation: CASSIVRSPPMSTNVLTF.

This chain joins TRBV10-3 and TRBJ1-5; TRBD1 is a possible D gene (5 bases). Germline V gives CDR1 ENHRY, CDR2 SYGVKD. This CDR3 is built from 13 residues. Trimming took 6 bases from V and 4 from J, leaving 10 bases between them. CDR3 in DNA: TGTGCCATCAGCCCGGACAATAATCAGCCCCAGCATTTT. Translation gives CAISPDNNQPQHF.

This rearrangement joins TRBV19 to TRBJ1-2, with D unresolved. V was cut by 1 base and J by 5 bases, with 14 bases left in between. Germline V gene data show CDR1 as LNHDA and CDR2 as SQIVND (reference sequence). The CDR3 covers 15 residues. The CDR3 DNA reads TGTGCCAGTAGTATAGCCCCTGGGATGGGGTATGGCTACACCTTC. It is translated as CASSIAPGMGYGYTF.

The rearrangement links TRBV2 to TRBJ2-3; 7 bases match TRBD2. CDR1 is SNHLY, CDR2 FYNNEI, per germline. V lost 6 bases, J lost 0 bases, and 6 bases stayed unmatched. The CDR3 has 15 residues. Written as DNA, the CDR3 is TGTGCCAGCAGCGCCCGGGACTATAGCACAGATACGCAGTATTTT. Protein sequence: CASSARDYSTDTQYF.

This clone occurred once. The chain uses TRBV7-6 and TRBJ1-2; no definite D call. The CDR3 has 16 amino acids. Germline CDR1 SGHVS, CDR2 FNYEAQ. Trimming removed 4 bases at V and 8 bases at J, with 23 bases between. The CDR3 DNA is TGTGCCAGCAGCTCAGGAGAGGGCTCACTCCCCCTCGGCTACACCTTC. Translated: CASSSGEGSLPLGYTF.

The CDR3 sequence is CASSIRFTDTQYF. In DNA form, the CDR3 reads TGTGCCAGCAGTATAAGGTTCACAGATACGCAGTATTTT. V is TRBV27 and J is TRBJ2-3, with no clear D. The germline gives CDR1 MNHEY, CDR2 SMNVEV (reference sequence). V lost 5 bases and J lost 2, with 8 bases in between. This CDR3 spans 13 amino acids.

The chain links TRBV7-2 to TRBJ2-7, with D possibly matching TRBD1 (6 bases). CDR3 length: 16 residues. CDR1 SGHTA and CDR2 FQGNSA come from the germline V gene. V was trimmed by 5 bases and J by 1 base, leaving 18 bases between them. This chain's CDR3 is CASSPRRQGLSYEQYF. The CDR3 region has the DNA TGTGCCAGCAGCCCTAGGAGGCAGGGGCTTTCCTACGAGCAGTACTTC.

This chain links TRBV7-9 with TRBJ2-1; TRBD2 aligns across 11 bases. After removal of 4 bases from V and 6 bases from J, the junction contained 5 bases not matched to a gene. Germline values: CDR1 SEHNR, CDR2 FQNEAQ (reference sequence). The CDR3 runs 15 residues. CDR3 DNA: TGTGCCAGCAGCTCACTAGCGGGGGCTCTCAATGAGCAGTTCTTC. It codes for CASSSLAGALNEQFF.

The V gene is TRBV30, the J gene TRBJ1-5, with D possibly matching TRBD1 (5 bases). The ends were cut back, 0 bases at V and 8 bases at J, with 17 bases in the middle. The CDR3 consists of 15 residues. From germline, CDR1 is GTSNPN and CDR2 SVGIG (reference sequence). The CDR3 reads CAWSVRADKQEPQHF. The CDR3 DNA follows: TGTGCCTGGAGTGTTAGGGCGGACAAGCAGGAGCCCCAGCATTTT.

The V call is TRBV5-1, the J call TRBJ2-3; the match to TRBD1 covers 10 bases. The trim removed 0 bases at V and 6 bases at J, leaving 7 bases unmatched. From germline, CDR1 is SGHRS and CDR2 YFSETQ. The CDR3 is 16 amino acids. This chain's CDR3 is CASSLGTGGYWDTQYF. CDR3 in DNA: TGCGCCAGCAGCTTGGGGACAGGGGGTTATTGGGATACGCAGTATTTT.

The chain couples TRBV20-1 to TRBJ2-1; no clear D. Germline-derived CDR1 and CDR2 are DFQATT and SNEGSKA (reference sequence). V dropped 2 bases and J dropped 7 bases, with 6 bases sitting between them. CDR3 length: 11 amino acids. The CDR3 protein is CSARIVNEQFF. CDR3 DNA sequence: TGCAGTGCTAGAATAGTGAATGAGCAGTTCTTC.

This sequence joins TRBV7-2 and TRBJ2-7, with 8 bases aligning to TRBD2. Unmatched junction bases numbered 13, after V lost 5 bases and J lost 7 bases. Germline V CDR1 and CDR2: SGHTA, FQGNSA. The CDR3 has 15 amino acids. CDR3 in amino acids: CASSAMASGPREQYF. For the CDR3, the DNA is TGTGCCAGCAGCGCCATGGCTAGCGGGCCCCGGGAGCAGTACTTC.

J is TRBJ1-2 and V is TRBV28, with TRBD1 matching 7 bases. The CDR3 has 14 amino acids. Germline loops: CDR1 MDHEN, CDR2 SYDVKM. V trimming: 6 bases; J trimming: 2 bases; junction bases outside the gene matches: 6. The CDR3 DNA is TGTGCCAGCAGCCCAGGGGGGGGGAACTATGGCTACACCTTC. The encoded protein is CASSPGGGNYGYTF.

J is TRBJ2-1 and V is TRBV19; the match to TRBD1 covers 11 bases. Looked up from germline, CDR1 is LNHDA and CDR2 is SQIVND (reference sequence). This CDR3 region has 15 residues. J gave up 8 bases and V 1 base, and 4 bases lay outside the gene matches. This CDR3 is CASSIGTGGFDEQFF. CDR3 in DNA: TGTGCCAGTAGTATAGGGACAGGGGGCTTCGATGAGCAGTTCTTC.

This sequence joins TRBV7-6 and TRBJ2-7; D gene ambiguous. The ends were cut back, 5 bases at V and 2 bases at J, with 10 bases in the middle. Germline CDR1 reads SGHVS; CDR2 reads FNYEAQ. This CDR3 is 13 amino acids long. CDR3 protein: CASSPSDAYEQYF. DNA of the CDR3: TGTGCCAGCAGCCCGAGTGACGCCTACGAGCAGTACTTC.

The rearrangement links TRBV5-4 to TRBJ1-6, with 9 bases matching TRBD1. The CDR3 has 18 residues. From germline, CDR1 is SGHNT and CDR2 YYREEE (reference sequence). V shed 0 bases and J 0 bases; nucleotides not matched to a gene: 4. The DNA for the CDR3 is TGTGCCAGCAGCTTGGTCCCGGGACAGGGCTCCTATAATTCACCCCTCCACTTT. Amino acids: CASSLVPGQGSYNSPLHF.

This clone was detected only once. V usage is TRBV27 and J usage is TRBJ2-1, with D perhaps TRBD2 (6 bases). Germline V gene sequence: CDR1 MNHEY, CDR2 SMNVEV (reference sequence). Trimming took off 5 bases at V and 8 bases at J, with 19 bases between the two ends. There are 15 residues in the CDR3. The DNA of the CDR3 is TGTGCCAGCAGTCCGACGAGGGCTAGCGTCTATGAGCAGTTCTTC. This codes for CASSPTRASVYEQFF.

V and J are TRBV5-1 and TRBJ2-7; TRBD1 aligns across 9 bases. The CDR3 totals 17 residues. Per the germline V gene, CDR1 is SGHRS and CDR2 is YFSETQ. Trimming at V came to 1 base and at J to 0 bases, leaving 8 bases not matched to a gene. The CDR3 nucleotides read TGCGCCAGCAGCTTGACCGGGACAGGGACGGGCTCCTACGAGCAGTACTTC. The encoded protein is CASSLTGTGTGSYEQYF.

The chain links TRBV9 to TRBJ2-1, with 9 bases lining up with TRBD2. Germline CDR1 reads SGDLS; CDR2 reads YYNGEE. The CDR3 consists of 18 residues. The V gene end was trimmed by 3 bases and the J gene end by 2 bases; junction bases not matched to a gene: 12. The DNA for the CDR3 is TGTGCCAGCAGCGCCCTCCCCGTAGCGGGAGTGCCCTACAATGAGCAGTTCTTC. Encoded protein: CASSALPVAGVPYNEQFF.

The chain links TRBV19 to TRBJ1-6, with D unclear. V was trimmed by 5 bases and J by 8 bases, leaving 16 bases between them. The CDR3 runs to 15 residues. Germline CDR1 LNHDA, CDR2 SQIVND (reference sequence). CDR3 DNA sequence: TGTGCCAGTAGTGGGAGTAGACCCAAGGATTCACCCCTCCACTTT. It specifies CASSGSRPKDSPLHF. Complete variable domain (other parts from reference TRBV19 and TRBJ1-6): DGGITQSPKYLFRKEGQNVTLSCEQNLNHDAMYWYRQDPGQGLRLIYYSQIVNDFQKGDIAEGYSVSREKKESFPLTVTSAQKNPTAFYLCASSGSRPKDSPLHFGNGTRLTVT.

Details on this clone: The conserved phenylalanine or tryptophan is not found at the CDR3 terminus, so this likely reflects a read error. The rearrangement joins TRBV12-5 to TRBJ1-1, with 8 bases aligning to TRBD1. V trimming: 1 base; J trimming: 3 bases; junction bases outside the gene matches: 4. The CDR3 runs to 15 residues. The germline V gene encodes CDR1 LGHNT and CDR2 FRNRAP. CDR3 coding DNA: TGTGCTAGTGGTTTGGCCGGACAGGGAGACACTGAAGCTTTCCTT. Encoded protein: CASGLAGQGDTEAFL.